This T cell receptor beta chain was documented in a study of CD8+ T cells in alopecia areata. For the study at large: Treated patients were given oral tofacitinib, which was dosed at 5 to 10 mg twice daily. Tofacitinib continued for 6 to 18 months and was then withheld for 6 months. Findings of the study overall: Tofacitinib significantly brought down scalp clonality and expanded CD8+ clones among top 100.

Sequencing templates came from extracted RNA that was reverse transcribed into cDNA. The assay was immunoSEQ multiplex PCR, and TCRdb's table has in-frame clones only and misses some. The sample has 200,000 or so clones, roughly 64% seen once. V lost 6 bases and J lost 0, with 12 bases in between. The V gene's germline CDR1 is SQVTM and CDR2 ANQGSEA. The CDR3 contains 14 residues. Only a few counts were recorded for this clone. Its antigen is currently unknown. Treatment reported: oral pan-JAK inhibitor, 5-10 mg twice daily. Sequenced here: CD4+ T cells sorted from blood, sampled at week 24, from a patient treated with tofacitinib. The chain uses TRBV29-1 and TRBJ2-4; maybe TRBD1 (6 bases). This TCR was recovered from a human donor with alopecia areata. The CDR3 reads CSVRQAIAKNIQYF. CDR3 DNA: TGCAGCGTACGACAGGCCATAGCCAAAAACATTCAGTACTTC.